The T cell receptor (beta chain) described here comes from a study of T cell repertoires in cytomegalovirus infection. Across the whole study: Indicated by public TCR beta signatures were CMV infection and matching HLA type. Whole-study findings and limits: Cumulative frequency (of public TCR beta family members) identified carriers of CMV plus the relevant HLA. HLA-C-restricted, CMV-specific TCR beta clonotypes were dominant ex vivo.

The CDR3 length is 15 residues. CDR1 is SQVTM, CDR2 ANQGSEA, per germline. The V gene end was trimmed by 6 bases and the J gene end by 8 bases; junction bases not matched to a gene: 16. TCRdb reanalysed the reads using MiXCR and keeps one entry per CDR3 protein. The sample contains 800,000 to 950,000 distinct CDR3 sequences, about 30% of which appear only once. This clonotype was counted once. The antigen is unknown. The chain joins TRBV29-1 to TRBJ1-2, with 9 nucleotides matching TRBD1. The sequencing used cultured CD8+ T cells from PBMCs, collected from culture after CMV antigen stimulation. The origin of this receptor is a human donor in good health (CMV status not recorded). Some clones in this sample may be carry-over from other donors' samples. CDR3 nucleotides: TGCAGCGTCCCGGGACAGGGTATATCTTCATGGGGCTACACCTTC. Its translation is CSVPGQGISSWGYTF.